The T cell receptor (beta chain) described here comes from a study of T cell responses to AZD1222 COVID-19 vaccine. A remark on this clone: The antigen remains undetermined.

Study findings and constraints: Mostly white British, mostly female donors; authors suggested clonal diversity may be underestimated. The repertoires were collected only after the peak T cell response. Spike-specific TCR breadth and depth rose after two AZD1222 doses. Vaccine-related CD4 TCRs covered spike, predominating at 160-218 and 743-854.

Libraries were prepared by immunoSEQ multiplex PCR; TCRdb keeps only in-frame clonotypes and omits some of them. The repertoire consists of 90,000 to 150,000 clones, with approximately 91% occurring once and the leading ten covering roughly 2.3%. The V gene's germline CDR1 is LGHDT and CDR2 YNNKEL (reference sequence). V lost 6 bases and J 2 bases, leaving 10 bases between the germline ends. CDR3 length: 13 residues. The sample consisted of peripheral blood, taken on day 0 of AZD1222 vaccination. The clonotype was recovered from an adult in good health. The chain employs TRBV3-1 (or the pseudogene TRBV3-2) and TRBJ1-2; D is perhaps TRBD1 (6 bases). CDR3 protein: CASSPGVNYGYTF. CDR3 bases: TGTGCCAGCAGTCCAGGGGTGAACTATGGCTACACCTTC.